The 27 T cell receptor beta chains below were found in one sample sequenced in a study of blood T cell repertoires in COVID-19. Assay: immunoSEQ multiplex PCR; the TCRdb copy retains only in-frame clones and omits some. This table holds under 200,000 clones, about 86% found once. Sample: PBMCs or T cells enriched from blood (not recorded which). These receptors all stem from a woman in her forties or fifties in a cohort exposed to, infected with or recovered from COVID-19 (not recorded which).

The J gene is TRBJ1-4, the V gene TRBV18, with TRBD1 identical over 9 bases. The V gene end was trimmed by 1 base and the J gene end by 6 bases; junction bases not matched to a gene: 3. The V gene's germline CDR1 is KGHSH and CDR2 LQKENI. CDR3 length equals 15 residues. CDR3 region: CASSPRQGGDEKLFF. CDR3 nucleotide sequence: TGTGCCAGCTCACCACGACAGGGGGGCGATGAAAAACTGTTTTTT.

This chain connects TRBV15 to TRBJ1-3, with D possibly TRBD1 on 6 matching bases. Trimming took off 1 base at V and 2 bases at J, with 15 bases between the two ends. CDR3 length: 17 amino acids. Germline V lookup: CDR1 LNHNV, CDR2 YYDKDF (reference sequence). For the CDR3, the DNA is TGTGCCACCAGCAGAGCCATCGGGACACTTACTGGAAACACCATATATTTT. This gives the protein CATSRAIGTLTGNTIYF.

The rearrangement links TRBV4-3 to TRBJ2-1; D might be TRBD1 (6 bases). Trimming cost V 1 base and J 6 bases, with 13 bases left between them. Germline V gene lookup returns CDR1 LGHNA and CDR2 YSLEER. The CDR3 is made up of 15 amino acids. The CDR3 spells CASSQVRGSGNEQFF. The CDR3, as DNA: TGCGCCAGCAGCCAAGTGAGGGGGTCGGGCAATGAGCAGTTCTTC.

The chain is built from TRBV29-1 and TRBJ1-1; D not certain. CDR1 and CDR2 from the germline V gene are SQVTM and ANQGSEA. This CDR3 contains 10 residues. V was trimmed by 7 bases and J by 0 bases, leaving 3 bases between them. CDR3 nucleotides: TGCAGCGCCATGAACACTGAAGCTTTCTTT. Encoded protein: CSAMNTEAFF.

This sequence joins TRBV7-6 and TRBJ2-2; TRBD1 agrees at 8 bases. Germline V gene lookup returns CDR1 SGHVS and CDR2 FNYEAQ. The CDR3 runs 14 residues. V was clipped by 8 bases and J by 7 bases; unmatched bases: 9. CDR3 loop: CASAGGLFSGELFF. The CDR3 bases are TGTGCCAGCGCAGGGGGCCTCTTCAGCGGGGAGCTGTTTTTT.

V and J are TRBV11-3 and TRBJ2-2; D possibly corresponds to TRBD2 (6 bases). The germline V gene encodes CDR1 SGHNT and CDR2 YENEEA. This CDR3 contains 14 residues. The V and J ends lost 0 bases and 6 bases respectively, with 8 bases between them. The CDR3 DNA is TGTGCCAGCAGCTTAGACGGGGGACCCGGGGAGCTGTTTTTT. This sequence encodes CASSLDGGPGELFF.

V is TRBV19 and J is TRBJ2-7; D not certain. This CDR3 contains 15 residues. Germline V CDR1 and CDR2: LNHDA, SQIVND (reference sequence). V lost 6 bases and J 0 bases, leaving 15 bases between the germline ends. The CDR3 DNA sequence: TGTGCCAGTAGCTACAGTTCCGAAAGCTCCTACGAGCAGTACTTC. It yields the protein CASSYSSESSYEQYF.

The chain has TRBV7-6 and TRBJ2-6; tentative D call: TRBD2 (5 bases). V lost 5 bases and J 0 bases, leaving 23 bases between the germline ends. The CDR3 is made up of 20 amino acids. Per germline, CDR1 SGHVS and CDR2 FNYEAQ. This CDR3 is CASSPRGRWGEASGANVLTF. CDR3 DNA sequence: TGTGCCAGCAGCCCCCGGGGTAGATGGGGTGAAGCCTCTGGGGCCAACGTCCTGACTTTC.

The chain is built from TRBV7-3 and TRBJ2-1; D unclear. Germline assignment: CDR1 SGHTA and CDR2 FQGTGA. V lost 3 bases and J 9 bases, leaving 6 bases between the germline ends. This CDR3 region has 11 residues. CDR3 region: CASSFGVEQFF. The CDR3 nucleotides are TGTGCCAGCAGCTTCGGTGTTGAGCAGTTCTTC.

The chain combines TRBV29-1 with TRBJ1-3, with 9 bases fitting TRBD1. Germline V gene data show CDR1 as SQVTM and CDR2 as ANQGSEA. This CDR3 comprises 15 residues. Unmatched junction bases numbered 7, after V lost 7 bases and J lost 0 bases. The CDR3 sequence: CSAGGGQGSGNTIYF. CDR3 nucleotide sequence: TGCAGCGCTGGGGGGGGACAGGGCTCTGGAAACACCATATATTTT.

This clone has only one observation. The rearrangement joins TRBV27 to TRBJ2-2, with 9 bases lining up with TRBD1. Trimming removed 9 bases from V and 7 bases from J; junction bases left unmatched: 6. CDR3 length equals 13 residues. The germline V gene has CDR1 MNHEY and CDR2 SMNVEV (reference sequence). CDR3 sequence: CASWTGAYGELFF. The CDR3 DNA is TGTGCCAGTTGGACAGGGGCTTACGGGGAGCTGTTTTTT.

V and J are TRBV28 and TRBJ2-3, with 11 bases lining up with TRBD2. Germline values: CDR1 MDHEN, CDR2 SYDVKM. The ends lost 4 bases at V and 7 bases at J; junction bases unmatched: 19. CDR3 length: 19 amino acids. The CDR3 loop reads CASSSTSGVISTKRNTQYF. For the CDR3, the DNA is TGTGCCAGCAGTTCGACTAGCGGGGTTATATCCACGAAGAGGAATACGCAGTATTTT.

CDR3 in DNA: TGCGCCAGCAGCTTAGCACCGAACACTGAAGCTTTCTTT. It is translated as CASSLAPNTEAFF. The chain carries TRBV5-1 and TRBJ1-1; D is undetermined. V was trimmed by 2 bases and J by 1 base, leaving 6 bases between them. This CDR3 has 13 residues. Germline CDR1 reads SGHRS; CDR2 reads YFSETQ.

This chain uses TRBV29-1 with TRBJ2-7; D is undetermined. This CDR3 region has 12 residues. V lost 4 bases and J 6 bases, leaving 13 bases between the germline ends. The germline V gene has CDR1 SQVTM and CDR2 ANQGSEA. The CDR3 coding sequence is TGCAGCGTTGCCCCCACTTCTGGCGAGCAGTACTTC. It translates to CSVAPTSGEQYF.

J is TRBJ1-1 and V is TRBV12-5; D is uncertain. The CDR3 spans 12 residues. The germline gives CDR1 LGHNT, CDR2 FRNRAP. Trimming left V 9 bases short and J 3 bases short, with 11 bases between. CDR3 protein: CASLNRDTEAFF. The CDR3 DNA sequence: TGTGCTAGCCTCAACCGAGACACTGAAGCTTTCTTT.

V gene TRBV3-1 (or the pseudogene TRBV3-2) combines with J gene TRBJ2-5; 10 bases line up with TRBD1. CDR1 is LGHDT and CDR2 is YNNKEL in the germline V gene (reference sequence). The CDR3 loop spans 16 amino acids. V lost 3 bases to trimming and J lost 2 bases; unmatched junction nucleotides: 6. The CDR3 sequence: CASSQRRDRGQETQYF. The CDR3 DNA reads TGTGCCAGCAGCCAGCGAAGGGACAGGGGACAAGAGACCCAGTACTTC.

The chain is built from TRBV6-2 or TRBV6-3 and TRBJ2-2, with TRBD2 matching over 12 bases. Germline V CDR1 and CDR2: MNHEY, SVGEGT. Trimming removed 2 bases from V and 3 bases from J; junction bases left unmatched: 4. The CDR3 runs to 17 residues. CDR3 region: CASSYASGGAYTGELFF. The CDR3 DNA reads TGTGCCAGCAGTTACGCTAGCGGGGGGGCCTACACCGGGGAGCTGTTTTTT.

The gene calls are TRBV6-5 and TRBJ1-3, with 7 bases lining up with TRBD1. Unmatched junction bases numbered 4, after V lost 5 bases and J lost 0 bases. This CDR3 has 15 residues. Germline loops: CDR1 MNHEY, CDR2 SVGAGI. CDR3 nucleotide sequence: TGTGCCAGCAGTACCACAGGGGTCTCTGGAAACACCATATATTTT. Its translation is CASSTTGVSGNTIYF.

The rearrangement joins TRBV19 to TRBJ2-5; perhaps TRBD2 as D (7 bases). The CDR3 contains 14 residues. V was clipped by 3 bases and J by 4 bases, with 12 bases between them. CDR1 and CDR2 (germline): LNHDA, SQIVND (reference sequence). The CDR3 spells CASSMGRGGETQYF. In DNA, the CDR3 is TGTGCCAGTAGTATGGGAAGGGGGGGAGAGACCCAGTACTTC.

The CDR3 here is CASSLAESYNEQFF. CDR3 DNA: TGTGCCAGCAGCTTGGCGGAATCCTACAATGAGCAGTTCTTC. This rearrangement joins TRBV7-9 to TRBJ2-1; D unclear. The CDR3 consists of 14 residues. V gave up 3 bases and J gave up 1 base, with 7 bases separating them. Germline V gene data show CDR1 as SEHNR and CDR2 as FQNEAQ (reference sequence).

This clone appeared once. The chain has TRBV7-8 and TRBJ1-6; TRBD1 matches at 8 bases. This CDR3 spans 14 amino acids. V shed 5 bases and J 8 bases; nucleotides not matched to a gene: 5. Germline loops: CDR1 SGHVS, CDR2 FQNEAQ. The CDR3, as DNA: TGTGCCAGCAGCGACAGGGGCGGTGATTCACCCCTCCACTTT. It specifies CASSDRGGDSPLHF.

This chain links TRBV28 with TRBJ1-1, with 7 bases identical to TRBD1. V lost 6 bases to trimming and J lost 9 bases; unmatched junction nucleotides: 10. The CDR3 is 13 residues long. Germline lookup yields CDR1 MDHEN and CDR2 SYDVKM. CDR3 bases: TGTGCCAGCAGAACTGGACAGGCTCGCCAAGCTTTCTTT. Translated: CASRTGQARQAFF.

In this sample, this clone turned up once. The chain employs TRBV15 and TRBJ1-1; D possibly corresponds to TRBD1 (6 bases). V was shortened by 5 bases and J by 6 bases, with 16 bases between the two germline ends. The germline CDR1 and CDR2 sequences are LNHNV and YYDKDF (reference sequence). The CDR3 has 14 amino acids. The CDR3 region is CATSPVGGRAEAFF. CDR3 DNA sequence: TGTGCCACCAGCCCAGTGGGGGGGCGGGCTGAAGCTTTCTTT.

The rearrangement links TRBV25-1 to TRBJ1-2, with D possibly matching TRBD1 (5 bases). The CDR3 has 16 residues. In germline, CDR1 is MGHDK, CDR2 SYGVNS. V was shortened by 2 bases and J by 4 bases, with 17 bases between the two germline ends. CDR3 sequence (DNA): TGTGCCAGCAGTGAACCCCGCGGGGCTTACAGCTATGGCTACACCTTC. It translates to CASSEPRGAYSYGYTF.

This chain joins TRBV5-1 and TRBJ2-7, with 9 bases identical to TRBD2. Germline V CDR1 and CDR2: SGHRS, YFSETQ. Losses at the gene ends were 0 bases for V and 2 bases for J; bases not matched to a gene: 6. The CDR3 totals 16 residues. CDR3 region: CASSLAGGRVPYEQYF. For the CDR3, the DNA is TGCGCCAGCAGCTTGGCAGGCGGGAGGGTCCCCTACGAGCAGTACTTC.

Here the CDR3 reads CASSGTGSYEQYF. DNA for the CDR3: TGTGCCAGCAGCGGGACAGGGTCCTACGAGCAGTACTTC. The chain combines TRBV7-6 with TRBJ2-7, with 9 bases aligning to TRBD1. With 5 bases clipped from V and 1 base from J, the junction kept 0 bases outside the gene matches. The CDR3 covers 13 residues. CDR1 is SGHVS and CDR2 is FNYEAQ in the germline V gene.

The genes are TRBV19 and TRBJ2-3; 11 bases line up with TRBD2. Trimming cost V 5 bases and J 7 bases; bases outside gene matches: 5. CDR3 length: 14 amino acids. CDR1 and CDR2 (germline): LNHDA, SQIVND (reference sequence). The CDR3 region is CASSLSGGANTQYF. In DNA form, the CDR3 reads TGTGCCAGTAGTCTTAGCGGGGGGGCGAATACGCAGTATTTT.